Listed below are T cell receptor beta chains from one sample, sequenced in a study of blood T cell repertoires in COVID-19. Sequenced by immunoSEQ multiplex PCR; TCRdb stores in-frame clones only, minus some. This table holds about 370,000 clones, about nine tenths found once. Input material: PBMCs or T cells enriched from blood (not recorded which). Every receptor here comes from a woman aged 25 to 39 who had recovered from COVID-19. Both conserved end residues are part of each CDR3. Fields, in order: V gene, clone size, J gene, D gene, CDR3 DNA, CDR3 protein. The D gene is left open where the match is weak. Size tells how often a clone was seen (once, few, many) or the class of an expanded clone, and some rows leave it out.

TRBV6-4	many	TRBJ2-3	.	TGTGCCAGCAGTGACGGGACTAGCACAGATACGCAGTATTTT	CASSDGTSTDTQYF
TRBV4-1	.	TRBJ1-2	.	TGCGCCAGCAGCCCTAACCGGGACATCGGGTATGGCTACACCTTC	CASSPNRDIGYGYTF
TRBV7-2	few	TRBJ2-7	TRBD1	TGTGCCAGCGGTCGGGACAGGTCAATCTACGAGCAGTACTTC	CASGRDRSIYEQYF
TRBV19	.	TRBJ2-1	.	TGTGCCAGTAGTTGGAGGGACCTCAATGAGCAGTTCTTC	CASSWRDLNEQFF
TRBV19	.	TRBJ1-5	.	TGTGCCAGTAGTATCCAGGGTTTGGGCAATCAGCCCCAGCATTTT	CASSIQGLGNQPQHF
TRBV5-6	.	TRBJ2-1	.	TGTGCCAGCAGCCCCCAAGGGCTCAGGGTGGTATACAATGAGCAGTTCTTC	CASSPQGLRVVYNEQFF
TRBV19	.	TRBJ1-5	TRBD1	TGTGCCAGTAACCCTAACAGGGGGCCCGGCAATCAGCCCCAGCATTTT	CASNPNRGPGNQPQHF
TRBV4-1	.	TRBJ1-2	.	TGCGCCAGCAGCCAAGTCCCGGACAGCCGAGAGGGCTACACCTTC	CASSQVPDSREGYTF
TRBV6-5	.	TRBJ2-7	TRBD1	TGTGCCAGCAGTTACTCGAAGGGACAGGGCGGTGAGCAGTACTTC	CASSYSKGQGGEQYF
TRBV6-5	.	TRBJ2-2	.	TGTGCCACCTCCACGGTGTTGATCGGGGAGCTGTTTTTT	CATSTVLIGELFF
TRBV10-3	.	TRBJ2-1	.	TGTGCCATCAGCCCAGACAGTTACTCCTACAATGAGCAGTTCTTC	CAISPDSYSYNEQFF
TRBV4-1	.	TRBJ1-1	.	TGCGCCAGCAGCCAAGTGGGGGGGATGAACACTGAAGCTTTCTTT	CASSQVGGMNTEAFF
TRBV6-2/TRBV6-3	.	TRBJ2-5	.	TGTGCCAGCAGTTACGGCGGGCAAGAGACCCAGTACTTC	CASSYGGQETQYF
TRBV19	.	TRBJ2-1	.	TGTGCCAGTAGTAGAAGGATGGACACCGGAAACAATGAGCAGTTCTTC	CASSRRMDTGNNEQFF
TRBV11-2	.	TRBJ1-6	TRBD1	TGTGCCAGCAGCCCTGGGGGACAGGGGGCAATCAGTTCACCCCTCCACTTT	CASSPGGQGAISSPLHF
TRBV11-2	once	TRBJ1-6	TRBD1	TGTGCCAGCAGCTTAGTAAACAGGGGAGAATCACCCCTCCACTTT	CASSLVNRGESPLHF
TRBV7-9	.	TRBJ2-5	.	TGTGCCAGCAGCTTAGATGGCGGGATAGAGACCCAGTACTTC	CASSLDGGIETQYF
TRBV29-1	.	TRBJ2-6	.	TGCAGCGTTATGGACGGGGGATCTGGGGCCAACGTCCTGACTTTC	CSVMDGGSGANVLTF
TRBV19	.	TRBJ2-7	.	TGTGCCAGTAGTATGCTCGGGAGACCCCACGAGCAGTACTTC	CASSMLGRPHEQYF
TRBV7-3	.	TRBJ2-1	TRBD2	TGTGCCAGCAGCTCTAGCGGGAGGGACAATGAGCAGTTCTTC	CASSSSGRDNEQFF
TRBV2	.	TRBJ1-5	.	TGTGCCAGCAGGGAGTCCCCGACCAATCAGCCCCAGCATTTT	CASRESPTNQPQHF
TRBV5-1	.	TRBJ2-5	.	TGCGCCAGCAGCTTAGGTCAGGGTGGGGAGACCCAGTACTTC	CASSLGQGGETQYF
TRBV7-6	.	TRBJ2-1	TRBD2	TGTGCCAGCAGGCGCCTAGCGGGAGTAAAGTCCTACAATGAGCAGTTCTTC	CASRRLAGVKSYNEQFF
TRBV5-6	.	TRBJ2-3	.	TGTGCCAGCAGCCCAGGGGGGTTCAGCTTGGATACGCAGTATTTT	CASSPGGFSLDTQYF
TRBV6-5	.	TRBJ2-2	.	TGTGCCAGCACCAAATGGGAGGAGATCACCGGGGAGCTGTTTTTT	CASTKWEEITGELFF
TRBV7-2	.	TRBJ2-7	.	TGTGCCAGCAGCTTTACAGGCTACGAGCAGTACTTC	CASSFTGYEQYF
TRBV4-1	.	TRBJ2-7	.	TGCGCCAGCAGCCCTACCGGGACACGATCCTACGAGCAGTACTTC	CASSPTGTRSYEQYF
TRBV10-3	.	TRBJ2-5	TRBD2	TGTGCCATCAGTGATAGCGGGAGGTGGGAGACCCAGTACTTC	CAISDSGRWETQYF
TRBV27	.	TRBJ2-7	TRBD2	TGTGCCAGCACCGAACGAGCGGGAGGGCTCTACGAGCAGTACTTC	CASTERAGGLYEQYF
TRBV30	.	TRBJ2-2	.	TGTGCCTGGAGTGTTTTGTCCGGGGTTGTGAACACCGGGGAGCTGTTTTTT	CAWSVLSGVVNTGELFF